This TCR beta chain was sequenced during a study of long-term antiretroviral therapy in people with HIV. The authors ran the immunoSEQ assay, v3.0, at survey level. Data came from immunoSEQ multiplex PCR; TCRdb stores just in-frame clones and leaves some out. The table lists 15,000 to 20,000 clones, roughly 72% of them singletons. CDR1 MNHNS and CDR2 SASEGT come from the germline V gene. The CDR3 length is 15 residues. The V gene lost 5 bases and the J gene lost 2 bases, with 15 bases spanning the gap. Material: unsorted PBMCs, obtained about 2.4 years before starting antiretroviral therapy. The chain combines TRBV6-1 with TRBJ2-5; tentative D call: TRBD2 (6 bases). This clonotype originated in a woman aged 45-59 years with HIV. CDR3 protein: CASSQPRGGQETQYF. The CDR3 DNA reads as TGTGCCAGCAGTCAACCTCGGGGAGGACAAGAGACCCAGTACTTC.